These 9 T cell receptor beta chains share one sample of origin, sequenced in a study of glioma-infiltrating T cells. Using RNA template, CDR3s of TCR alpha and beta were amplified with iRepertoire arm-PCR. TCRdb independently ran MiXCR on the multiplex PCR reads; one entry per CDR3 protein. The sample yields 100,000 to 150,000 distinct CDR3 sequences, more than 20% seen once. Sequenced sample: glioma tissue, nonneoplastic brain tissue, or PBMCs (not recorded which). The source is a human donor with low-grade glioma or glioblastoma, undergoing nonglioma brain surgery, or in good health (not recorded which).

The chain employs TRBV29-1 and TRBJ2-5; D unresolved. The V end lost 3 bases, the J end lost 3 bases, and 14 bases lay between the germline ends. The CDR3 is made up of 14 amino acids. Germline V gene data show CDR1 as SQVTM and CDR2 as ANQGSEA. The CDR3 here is CSVELGSAEETQYF. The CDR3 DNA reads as TGCAGCGTTGAGTTGGGGTCAGCAGAAGAGACCCAGTACTTC.

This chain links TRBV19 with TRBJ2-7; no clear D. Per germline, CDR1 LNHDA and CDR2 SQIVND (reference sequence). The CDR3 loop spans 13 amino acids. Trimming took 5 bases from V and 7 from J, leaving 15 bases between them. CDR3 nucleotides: TGTGCCAGTAGTTACCCAAGTAGGGCGGAGCAGTACTTC. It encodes CASSYPSRAEQYF. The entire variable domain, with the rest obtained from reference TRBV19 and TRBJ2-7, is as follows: DGGITQSPKYLFRKEGQNVTLSCEQNLNHDAMYWYRQDPGQGLRLIYYSQIVNDFQKGDIAEGYSVSREKKESFPLTVTSAQKNPTAFYLCASSYPSRAEQYFGPGTRLTVT.

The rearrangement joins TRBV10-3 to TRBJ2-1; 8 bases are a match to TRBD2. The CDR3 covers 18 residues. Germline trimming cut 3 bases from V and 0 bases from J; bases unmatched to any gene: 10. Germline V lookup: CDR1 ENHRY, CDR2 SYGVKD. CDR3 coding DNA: TGTGCCATCAGTGAACCAAGAGCGGGGACTAGCTCCTACAATGAGCAGTTCTTC. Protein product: CAISEPRAGTSSYNEQFF.

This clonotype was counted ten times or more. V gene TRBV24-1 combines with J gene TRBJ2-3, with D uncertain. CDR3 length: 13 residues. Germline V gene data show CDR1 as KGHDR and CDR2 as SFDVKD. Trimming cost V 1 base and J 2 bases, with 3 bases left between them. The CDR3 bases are TGTGCCACCAGTGATTTTTTCACAGATACGCAGTATTTT. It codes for CATSDFFTDTQYF.

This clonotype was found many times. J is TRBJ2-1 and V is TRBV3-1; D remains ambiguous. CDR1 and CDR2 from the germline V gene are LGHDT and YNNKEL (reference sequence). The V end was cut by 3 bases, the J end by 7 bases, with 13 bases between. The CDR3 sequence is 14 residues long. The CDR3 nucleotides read TGTGCCAGCAGCCAGGGAAATCGGCATAATGAGCAGTTCTTC. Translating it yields CASSQGNRHNEQFF.

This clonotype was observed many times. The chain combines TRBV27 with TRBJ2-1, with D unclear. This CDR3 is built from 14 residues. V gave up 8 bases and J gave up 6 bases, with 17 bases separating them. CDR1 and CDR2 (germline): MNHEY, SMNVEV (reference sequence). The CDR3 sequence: CASSSIPLGNEQFF. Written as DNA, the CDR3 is TGTGCCAGCTCCTCGATTCCTTTGGGCAATGAGCAGTTCTTC.

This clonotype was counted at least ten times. The CDR3 sequence is CASSPHYYEQYF. DNA of the CDR3: TGTGCCAGCAGCCCACACTATTACGAGCAGTACTTC. The chain combines TRBV6-1 with TRBJ2-7; the D is unclear. Trimming cost V 6 bases and J 4 bases, with 10 bases left between them. From germline, CDR1 is MNHNS and CDR2 SASEGT. The CDR3 is 12 residues long.

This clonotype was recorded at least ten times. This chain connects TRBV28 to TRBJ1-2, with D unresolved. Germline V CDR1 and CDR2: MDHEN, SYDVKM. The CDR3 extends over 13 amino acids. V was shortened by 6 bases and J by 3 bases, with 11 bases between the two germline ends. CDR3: CASRSLTHYGYTF. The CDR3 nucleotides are TGTGCCAGCAGGTCTCTCACTCACTATGGCTACACCTTC.

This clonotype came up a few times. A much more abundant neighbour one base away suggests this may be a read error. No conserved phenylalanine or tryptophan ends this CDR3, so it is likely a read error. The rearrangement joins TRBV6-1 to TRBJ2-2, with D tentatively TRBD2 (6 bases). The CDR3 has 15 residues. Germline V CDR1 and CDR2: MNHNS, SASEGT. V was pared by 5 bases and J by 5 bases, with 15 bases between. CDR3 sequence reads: CASSPRDFKTGELFS. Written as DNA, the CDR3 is TGTGCCAGCAGTCCCCGGGACTTCAAAACCGGGGAGCTGTTTTCT.